These 3 T cell receptor beta chains were sequenced from one sample in a study of read filtering for tumor transcriptome and immune sequencing. Molecular barcoded adaptors covering alpha/delta and beta/gamma chains were used on around 400 ng RNA. TCRdb fed the reads into MiXCR, producing one record per CDR3 protein. The data show 39,000 or so distinct CDR3 sequences, under 15% seen once. The sequencing sample was made of a population of CD138-negative cells sorted from bone marrow. All receptors derive from a donor over 35 with multiple myeloma.

This clonotype was counted only a few times. This rearrangement joins TRBV20-1 to TRBJ2-7, with 9 positions matching TRBD1. The CDR3 covers 13 residues. The germline V gene has CDR1 DFQATT and CDR2 SNEGSKA (reference sequence). V was clipped by 1 base and J by 2 bases; unmatched bases: 0. CDR3: CSARGQGAYEQYF. CDR3 bases: TGCAGTGCTAGAGGACAGGGGGCCTACGAGCAGTACTTC.

Here the CDR3 DNA reads TGCGCCAGCAGCCAGGTTGGGACGTTAACAGATACGCAGTATTTT. Its translation: CASSQVGTLTDTQYF. The chain couples TRBV4-1 to TRBJ2-3; D tentatively fits TRBD1 or TRBD2 (5 bases each). Germline CDR1 reads MGHRA; CDR2 reads YSYEKL. The CDR3 extends over 15 amino acids. Trimming pared 3 bases from V and 3 bases from J, leaving 13 bases between.

Remarks on this clonotype: A much larger clone lies a single base off, so this may be a read error. V is TRBV9 and J is TRBJ1-3, with a possible D match to TRBD1 (6 bases). Per the germline V gene, CDR1 is SGDLS and CDR2 is YYNGEE. The germline V and J ends were trimmed by 2 bases and 8 bases, with 17 bases remaining between them. The CDR3 covers 15 residues. In DNA, the CDR3 is TGTGCCAGCAGCGTCACCCTGGGGGCCGGAGACACCATATATTTT. It yields the protein CASSVTLGAGDTIYF.